This entry features one TCR beta chain sequence. No antigen is known for it. Sequencing used immunoSEQ multiplex PCR; TCRdb keeps in-frame clones, though not all of them. This sample yields about 94,000 clones, of which 82% are seen a single time; more than 15% belongs to the top ten. This sample is drawn from a study of Ad26.COV2.S vaccination and SARS-CoV-2 variants. The study's findings and limits: Post-vaccination spike-specific CD8+ and CD4+ T cell responses reportedly had substantial breadth. The TCR breadth and depth analyses may have understated or missed part of the total T cell responses. Vaccine recipients and placebo recipients showed similar non-spike TCR breadth.

The V end lost 3 bases, the J end lost 6 bases, and 16 bases lay between the germline ends. CDR3 length: 15 residues. Germline CDR1 reads SGHRS; CDR2 reads YFSETQ. This chain links TRBV5-1 with TRBJ2-1, with D perhaps matching TRBD1 or TRBD2 (6 bases each). The material was peripheral blood, obtained after recovery from COVID-19. This receptor was obtained from a human donor who had recovered from COVID-19. For the CDR3, the DNA is TGCGCCAGCAGCTCAGGGGTAGCGGTGTCCAATGAGCAGTTCTTC. Translation gives CASSSGVAVSNEQFF. The full variable domain, rest sourced from reference TRBV5-1 and TRBJ2-1, is KAGVTQTPRYLIKTRGQQVTLSCSPISGHRSVSWYQQTPGQGLQFLFEYFSETQRNKGNFPGRFSGRQFSNSRSEMNVSTLELGDSALYLCASSSGVAVSNEQFFGPGTRLTVL.